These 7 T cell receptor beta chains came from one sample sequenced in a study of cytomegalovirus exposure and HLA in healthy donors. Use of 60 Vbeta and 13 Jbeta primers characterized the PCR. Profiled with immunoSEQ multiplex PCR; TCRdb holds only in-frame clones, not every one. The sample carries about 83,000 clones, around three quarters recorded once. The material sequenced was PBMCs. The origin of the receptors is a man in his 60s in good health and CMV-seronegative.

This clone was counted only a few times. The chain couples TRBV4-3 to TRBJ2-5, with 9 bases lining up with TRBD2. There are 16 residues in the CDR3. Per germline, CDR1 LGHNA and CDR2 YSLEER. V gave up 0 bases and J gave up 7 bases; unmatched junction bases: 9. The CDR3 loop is CASSQDFASGVGTQYF. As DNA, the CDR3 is TGCGCCAGCAGCCAAGATTTTGCTAGCGGGGTAGGGACCCAGTACTTC.

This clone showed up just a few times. CDR3 in amino acids: CASSGQLYQETQYF. The CDR3 DNA reads TGTGCCAGCAGTGGACAGTTGTACCAAGAGACCCAGTACTTC. The chain combines TRBV25-1 with TRBJ2-5, with D tentatively TRBD1 (5 bases). CDR3 length: 14 residues. Germline-derived CDR1 and CDR2 are MGHDK and SYGVNS. Trimming left V 4 bases short and J 0 bases short, with 9 bases between.

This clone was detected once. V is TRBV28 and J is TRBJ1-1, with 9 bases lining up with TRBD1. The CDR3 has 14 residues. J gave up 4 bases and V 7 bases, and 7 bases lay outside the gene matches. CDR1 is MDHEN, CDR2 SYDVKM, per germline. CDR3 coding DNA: TGTGCCAGCACCTTACAGGGGGCAGGCACTGAAGCTTTCTTT. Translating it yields CASTLQGAGTEAFF.

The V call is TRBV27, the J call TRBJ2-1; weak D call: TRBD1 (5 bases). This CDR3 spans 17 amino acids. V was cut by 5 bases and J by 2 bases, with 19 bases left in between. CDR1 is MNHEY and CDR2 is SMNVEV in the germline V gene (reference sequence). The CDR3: CASSRPAVGLPYNEQFF. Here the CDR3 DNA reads TGTGCCAGCAGTCGCCCTGCAGTGGGGCTGCCCTACAATGAGCAGTTCTTC.

The CDR3 region is CASSLRLPGNTIYF. In DNA, the CDR3 is TGTGCCAGCAGCTTGAGACTGCCCGGAAACACCATATATTTT. The rearrangement joins TRBV5-6 to TRBJ1-3; D uncertain. CDR3 size: 14 residues. The germline gives CDR1 SGHDT, CDR2 YYEEEE. V was pared by 1 base and J by 4 bases, with 9 bases between.

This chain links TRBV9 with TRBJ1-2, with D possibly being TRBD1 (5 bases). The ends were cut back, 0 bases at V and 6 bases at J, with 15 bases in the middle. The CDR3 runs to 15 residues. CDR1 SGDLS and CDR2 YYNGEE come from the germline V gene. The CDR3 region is CASSVAGSGMNGYTF. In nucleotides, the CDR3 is TGTGCCAGCAGCGTAGCTGGTTCAGGGATGAATGGCTACACCTTC. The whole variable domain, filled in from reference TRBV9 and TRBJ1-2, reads DSGVTQTPKHLITATGQRVTLRCSPRSGDLSVYWYQQSLDQGLQFLIQYYNGEERAKGNILERFSAQQFPDLHSELNLSSLELGDSALYFCASSVAGSGMNGYTFGSGTRLTVV.

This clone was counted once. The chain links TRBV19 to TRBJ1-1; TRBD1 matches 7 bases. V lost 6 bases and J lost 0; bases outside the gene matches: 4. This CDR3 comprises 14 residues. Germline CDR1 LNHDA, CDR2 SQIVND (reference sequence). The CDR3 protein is CASRPGQLNTEAFF. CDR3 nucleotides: TGTGCCAGTAGACCGGGACAGTTGAACACTGAAGCTTTCTTT.